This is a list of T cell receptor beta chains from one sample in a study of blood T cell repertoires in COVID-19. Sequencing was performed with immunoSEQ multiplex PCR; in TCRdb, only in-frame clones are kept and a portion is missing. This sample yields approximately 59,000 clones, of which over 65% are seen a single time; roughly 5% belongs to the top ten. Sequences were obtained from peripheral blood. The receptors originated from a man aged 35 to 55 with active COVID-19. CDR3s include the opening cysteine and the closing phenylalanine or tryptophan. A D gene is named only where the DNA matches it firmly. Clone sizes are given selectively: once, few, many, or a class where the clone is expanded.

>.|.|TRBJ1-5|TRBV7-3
TGTGCCAGCAGCTTATCCGGGAACCAGCCCCAGCATTTT
CASSLSGNQPQHF
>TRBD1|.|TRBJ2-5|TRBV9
TGTGCCAGCAGCCCTAGGACAGGGATCGGAGAGACCCAGTACTTC
CASSPRTGIGETQYF
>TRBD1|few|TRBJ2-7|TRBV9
TGTGCCAGCAGCCCGACAGGGGATCCCGACGAGCAGTACTTC
CASSPTGDPDEQYF
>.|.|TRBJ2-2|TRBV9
TGTGCCAGCAGCCTCCGAGCGAACACCGGGGAGCTGTTTTTT
CASSLRANTGELFF
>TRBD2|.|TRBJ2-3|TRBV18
TGTGCCAGCTCACCAGGGACTAGCGGGAGCGGAGATACGCAGTATTTT
CASSPGTSGSGDTQYF
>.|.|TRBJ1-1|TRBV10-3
TGTGCCATCAGTGAGCCCGAAGGAGAAGTCCCGAACACTGAAGCTTTCTTT
CAISEPEGEVPNTEAFF
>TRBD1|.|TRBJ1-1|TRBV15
TGTGCCACCAGCAGATATAGAATGGACAGGGAAGCTTTCTTT
CATSRYRMDREAFF
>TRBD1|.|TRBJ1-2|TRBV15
TGTGCCACCAGCAGTTTCAGACAGGGCCTAGGATACTATGGCTACACCTTC
CATSSFRQGLGYYGYTF
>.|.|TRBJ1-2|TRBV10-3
TGTGCCATCAGTACAGGGAGTGGCTACACCTTC
CAISTGSGYTF
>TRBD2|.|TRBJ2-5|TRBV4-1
TGCGCCAGCAGCCAAGATCCGGCTAGCGGCCAAGAGACCCAGTACTTC
CASSQDPASGQETQYF
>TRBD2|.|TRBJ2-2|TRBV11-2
TGTGCCAGCAGCACATGGACTAGCGGTCGCACCGGGGAGCTGTTTTTT
CASSTWTSGRTGELFF
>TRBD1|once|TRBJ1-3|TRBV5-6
TGTGCCAGCAGCTTCGGGACAGGGGCGGGAAACACCATATATTTT
CASSFGTGAGNTIYF
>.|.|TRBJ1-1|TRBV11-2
TGTGCCAGCAGCTTAGAATATAACACTGAAGCTTTCTTT
CASSLEYNTEAFF
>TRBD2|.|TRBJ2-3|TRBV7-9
TGTGCCAGCAGCTCCGCCGGGACTAGCGGGAGAAAAGATACGCAGTATTTT
CASSSAGTSGRKDTQYF
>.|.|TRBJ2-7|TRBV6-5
TGTGCCAGCAGTTCATGGACGGGGGGCGACGGGTACGAGCAGTACTTC
CASSSWTGGDGYEQYF
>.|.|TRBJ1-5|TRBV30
TGTGCCTGGAAGGGCCAGGGGACTCAGCCCCAGCATTTT
CAWKGQGTQPQHF
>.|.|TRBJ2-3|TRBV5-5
TGTGCCAGCAGCTTTGTCGGAGGCCCCACAGATACGCAGTATTTT
CASSFVGGPTDTQYF
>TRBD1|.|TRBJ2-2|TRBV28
TGTGCCAGCAGTTCATCCCGGACAGGGACGACCGGGGAGCTGTTTTTT
CASSSSRTGTTGELFF
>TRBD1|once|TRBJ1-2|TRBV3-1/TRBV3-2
TGTGCCAGCAGCCAGGATGTACAGGGGTATGGCTACACCTTC
CASSQDVQGYGYTF
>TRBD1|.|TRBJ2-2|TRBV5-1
TGCGCCAGCAGCCCAGGGACAGGGAACACCGGGGAGCTGTTTTTT
CASSPGTGNTGELFF
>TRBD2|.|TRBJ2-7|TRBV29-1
TGCAGCGTTGAGGTTAGCGGGAGGTTGCAGTACTTC
CSVEVSGRLQYF
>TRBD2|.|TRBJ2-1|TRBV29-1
TGCAGCGTTGGCTCCTCCGGGTTCGCGGGAGGGGGAAGGGGAAGCTCCTACAATGAGCAGTTCTTC
CSVGSSGFAGGGRGSSYNEQFF
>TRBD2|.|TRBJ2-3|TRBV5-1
TGCGCCAGCAGCTTGGGGACTAGCGGGGTCGGCACAGATACGCAGTATTTT
CASSLGTSGVGTDTQYF
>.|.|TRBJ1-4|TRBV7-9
TGTGCCAGCAGCGGGGGGGCATCAGCTAATGAAAAACTGTTTTTT
CASSGGASANEKLFF
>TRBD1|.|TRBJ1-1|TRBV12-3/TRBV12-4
TGTGCCAGCAGACCACAGGGGCACACTGAAGCTTTCTTT
CASRPQGHTEAFF
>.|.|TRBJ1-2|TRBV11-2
TGTGCCAGCAGCTTATCCCCCTATCCCTATGGCTACACCTTC
CASSLSPYPYGYTF
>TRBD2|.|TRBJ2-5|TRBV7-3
TGTGCCAGCAGCTCTACTAGCGGGAGCGCCTCCCAAGAGACCCAGTACTTC
CASSSTSGSASQETQYF
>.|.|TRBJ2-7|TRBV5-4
TGTGCCAGCAGCTTGGGGGCCACATCCTACGAGCAGTACTTC
CASSLGATSYEQYF
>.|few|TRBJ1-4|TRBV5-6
TGTGCCAGCAGCTTTCGTGGGGGCTGGGAAAAACTGTTTTTT
CASSFRGGWEKLFF
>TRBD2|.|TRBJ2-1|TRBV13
TGTGCCAGCAGCTCCCGGACTAGCGGGGACTCCTACAATGAGCAGTTCTTC
CASSSRTSGDSYNEQFF
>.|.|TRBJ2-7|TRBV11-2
TGTGCCAGCAGCTTAGGGAATACGAGGGACGAGCAGTACTTC
CASSLGNTRDEQYF
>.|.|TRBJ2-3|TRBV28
TGTGCCAGCAGTTCCCTCTCCCAGCCTCGACAGGGAGGAAGAACAGATACGCAGTATTTT
CASSSLSQPRQGGRTDTQYF
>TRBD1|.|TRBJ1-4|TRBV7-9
TGTGCCAGCAGCCCTAGGCCGGGACAGGGGGCGGACGATGAAAAACTGTTTTTT
CASSPRPGQGADDEKLFF
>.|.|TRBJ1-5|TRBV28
TGTGCCTCCGGAGGCGGCGGTCAGCCCCAGCATTTT
CASGGGGQPQHF
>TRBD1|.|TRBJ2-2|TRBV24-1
TGTGCCACCAGTGATAAACAGGGGGCCGGGGAGCTGTTTTTT
CATSDKQGAGELFF
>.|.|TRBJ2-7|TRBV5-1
TGCGCCAGCTCCGAGGGATACGACGAGCAGTACTTC
CASSEGYDEQYF
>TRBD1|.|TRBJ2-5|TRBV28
TGTGCCAGCAGTATAAAACAGGGGGCGGAGACCCAGTACTTC
CASSIKQGAETQYF
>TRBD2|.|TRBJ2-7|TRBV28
TGTGCCAGCGGAAGTTGGGGGACTAGCGGGTTCTACGAGCAGTACTTC
CASGSWGTSGFYEQYF
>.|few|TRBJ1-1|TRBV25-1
TGTGCCAGCAGTGATTTCGGCACTGAAGCTTTCTTT
CASSDFGTEAFF
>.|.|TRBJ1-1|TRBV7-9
TGTGCCAGCGCGGCGGTGAACACTGAAGCTTTCTTT
CASAAVNTEAFF
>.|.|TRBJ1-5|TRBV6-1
TGTGCCAGCAGTGAATTAGCGGGGGTTAGTCAGCCCCAGCATTTT
CASSELAGVSQPQHF
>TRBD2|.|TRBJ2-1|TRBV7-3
TGTGCCAGCAGCCAAGGGGCGGGAGCGGGCTACAATGAGCAGTTCTTC
CASSQGAGAGYNEQFF
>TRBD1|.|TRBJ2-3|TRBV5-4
TGTGCCAGCAGCCCCCAGGGGGACAGCGGCACAGATACGCAGTATTTT
CASSPQGDSGTDTQYF
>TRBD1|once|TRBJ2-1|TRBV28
TGTGCCAGCAGTTCCATCCAGGGGGTCAAAAATGAGCAGTTCTTC
CASSSIQGVKNEQFF
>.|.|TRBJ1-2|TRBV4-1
TGCGCCAGCAGCTATATGACAGGAGATGGCTACACCTTC
CASSYMTGDGYTF
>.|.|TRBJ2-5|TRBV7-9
TGTGCCAGCAGCTTAGGGGGGCTGGGCGAGACCCAGTACTTC
CASSLGGLGETQYF
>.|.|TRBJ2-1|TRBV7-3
TGTGCCAGCAGCTCTGGGGCCTACGATGAGCAGTTCTTC
CASSSGAYDEQFF
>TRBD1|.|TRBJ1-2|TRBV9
TGTGCCAGCAGCGTAGGAGGGGGCACCTATGGCTACACCTTC
CASSVGGGTYGYTF